The table lists the clone carrying this TCR beta chain with many counts. Antigen: not known. A library of TCRbeta sequences, prepared with unique molecular identifiers, was generated. TCRdb called the PCR reads again in MiXCR, with one record for every CDR3 protein. Seen here are 700,000 to 850,000 distinct CDR3 sequences, roughly 15% observed once, and the top ten hold approximately 5%. This specimen belongs to a study of T-cell reconstitution after alpha-beta-depleted transplantation in children. General study results and limits: Diversity of TCRbeta at day 60 was high in some patients, arising from surviving recipient T cells and thymic progenitors. Expanded clones from the graft, numbering several hundred, reportedly supplied alpha-beta T cells about two months after transplant. Newly produced T cells mostly accounted for T-cell counts and diversity one year post-transplant.

The CDR3 spans 12 residues. Trimming took off 6 bases at V and 3 bases at J, with 9 bases between the two ends. The gene calls are TRBV12-3 or TRBV12-4 and TRBJ2-7; tentative D call: TRBD2 (5 bases). The sequence came from a male patient aged 10-17 years who had a stem cell transplant for acute lymphoblastic leukemia, so the T cells may come from the graft donor. Specimen: PBMCs, mostly from graft donor cells, collected 360 days after TCRalphabeta/CD19-depleted stem cell transplant. The CDR3 DNA is TGTGCCAGCAGCGTGGACTTCTACGAGCAGTACTTC. Translation gives CASSVDFYEQYF.